The 32 T cell receptor beta chains listed next were all sequenced from one sample in a study of blood T cells in healthy people across ages. The authors ran a second PCR of about 6 to 11 cycles using a sample-barcoded 5' primer and a J-beta primer mix. TCRdb reprocessed the 5' RACE reads via MiXCR and lists one record per CDR3 protein. Among about 720,000 distinct CDR3 sequences listed, 20% to 25% were seen once. These data were likewise used in another study, on T cells of mothers and their children.

Source material: blood. The receptor source for this set is a boy younger than 18 in good health.

The chain joins TRBV4-2 to TRBJ2-3; tentatively, D is TRBD1 or TRBD2 (5 bases each). The ends were cut back, 5 bases at V and 0 bases at J, with 12 bases in the middle. Germline assignment: CDR1 LGHNA and CDR2 YNFKEQ. The CDR3 contains 15 residues. CDR3 coding DNA: TGTGCCAGCAGCAATTGGGGCGGGAGCACAGATACGCAGTATTTT. Translated, it gives CASSNWGGSTDTQYF.

The chain combines TRBV10-3 with TRBJ1-1; 8 bases map to TRBD1. This CDR3 spans 15 amino acids. Germline CDR1 and CDR2: ENHRY and SYGVKD. Trimming took 3 bases from V and 1 from J; bases not matched to a gene: 4. The CDR3 reads CAISDLDRENTEAFF. The CDR3, as DNA: TGTGCCATCAGTGACCTGGACAGGGAGAACACTGAAGCTTTCTTT.

The gene calls are TRBV4-3 and TRBJ1-1; D ambiguous. The CDR3 covers 14 residues. Germline V lookup: CDR1 LGHNA, CDR2 YSLEER. The germline V and J ends were trimmed by 1 base and 4 bases, with 10 bases remaining between them. The CDR3 coding sequence is TGCGCCAGCAGCCAAGTCTCAGGTCCCACTGAAGCTTTCTTT. Protein product: CASSQVSGPTEAFF.

This rearrangement joins TRBV28 to TRBJ2-7, with TRBD1 matching 7 bases. Trimming took 5 bases from V and 0 from J; bases not matched to a gene: 7. The CDR3 consists of 15 residues. Germline assignment: CDR1 MDHEN and CDR2 SYDVKM. CDR3 nucleotide sequence: TGTGCCAGCAGTACCGGGACAGAGCTCTCCTACGAGCAGTACTTC. Translated, it gives CASSTGTELSYEQYF.

This clonotype was seen only a few times. This chain connects TRBV7-2 to TRBJ2-5; tentatively, D is TRBD2 (5 bases). The germline V gene has CDR1 SGHTA and CDR2 FQGNSA. V lost 1 base and J 5 bases, leaving 14 bases between the germline ends. The length of the CDR3 is 15 residues. In DNA form, the CDR3 reads TGTGCCAGCAGCTTAGTGGAGGTAGACCGGGAGACCCAGTACTTC. Translation gives CASSLVEVDRETQYF.

This clonotype was seen a handful of times. The rearrangement joins TRBV28 to TRBJ1-5; D is unclear. Looked up from germline, CDR1 is MDHEN and CDR2 is SYDVKM. Trimming removed 5 bases at V and 1 base at J, with 12 bases between. The CDR3 runs to 15 residues. CDR3 region: CASSRTRVSNQPQHF. Written as DNA, the CDR3 is TGTGCCAGCAGTCGTACAAGGGTAAGCAATCAGCCCCAGCATTTT.

This clonotype occurred a few times. This chain connects TRBV29-1 to TRBJ2-5; D unresolved. The length of the CDR3 is 13 residues. The V end lost 3 bases, the J end lost 0 bases, and 8 bases lay between the germline ends. Germline V gene lookup returns CDR1 SQVTM and CDR2 ANQGSEA. The CDR3 loop is CSVDLGYQETQYF. CDR3 nucleotide sequence: TGCAGCGTTGATCTCGGGTACCAAGAGACCCAGTACTTC. Variable domain in full (rest from reference TRBV29-1 and TRBJ2-5): SAVISQKPSRDICQRGTSLTIQCQVDSQVTMMFWYRQQPGQSLTLIATANQGSEATYESGFVIDKFPISRPNLTFSTLTVSNMSPEDSSIYLCSVDLGYQETQYFGPGTRLLVL.

The rearrangement links TRBV12-3 or TRBV12-4 to TRBJ2-5; 8 bases are a match to TRBD1. This CDR3 region has 14 residues. J lost 5 bases, V lost 5 bases, and 7 bases had no gene match. In DNA, the CDR3 is TGTGCCAGCAGTCTCAGGGGGCCGGAGGAGACCCAGTACTTC. Protein product: CASSLRGPEETQYF.

The chain is built from TRBV7-6 and TRBJ1-6; a possible D gene is TRBD1 (6 bases). Trimming cost V 5 bases and J 8 bases, with 13 bases left between them. Germline assignment: CDR1 SGHVS and CDR2 FNYEAQ. CDR3 size: 14 residues. The CDR3, as DNA: TGTGCCAGCAGCCTCGAGGGGGACCATTCACCCCTCCACTTT. Amino acid sequence: CASSLEGDHSPLHF.

This clonotype came up a few times. The chain joins TRBV29-1 to TRBJ2-1; no clear D gene. Germline V gene lookup returns CDR1 SQVTM and CDR2 ANQGSEA. This CDR3 spans 11 amino acids. V was clipped by 4 bases and J by 5 bases, with 6 bases between them. CDR3 loop: CSVVENNEQFF. As DNA, the CDR3 is TGCAGCGTTGTGGAGAACAATGAGCAGTTCTTC.

About this clonotype: A read error may produce the germline difference seen at one junction end. The rearrangement uses TRBV20-1 and TRBJ2-1, with a possible D match to TRBD1 (5 bases). CDR3 length equals 15 residues. Looked up from germline, CDR1 is DFQATT and CDR2 is SNEGSKA (reference sequence). The CDR3 protein is CSVRVIGAFNNEQFF. The CDR3 DNA is TGCAGTGTTAGAGTTATAGGGGCTTTTAACAATGAGCAGTTCTTC.

CDR3 in amino acids: CASRRMTGEDSNQPQHF. DNA for the CDR3: TGTGCCAGCAGAAGAATGACAGGGGAGGATAGCAATCAGCCCCAGCATTTT. This sequence joins TRBV6-2 or TRBV6-3 and TRBJ1-5; TRBD1 aligns across 8 bases. Germline V gives CDR1 MNHEY, CDR2 SVGEGT. This CDR3 has 17 residues. J gave up 0 bases and V 6 bases, and 10 bases lay outside the gene matches.

The V call is TRBV12-3 or TRBV12-4, the J call TRBJ1-2; D is perhaps TRBD1 (5 bases). The CDR3 is 14 amino acids. V was shortened by 4 bases and J by 8 bases, with 17 bases between the two germline ends. The CDR3 DNA follows: TGTGCCAGCAGTTGGGGGGACCCTAGCTCCGGCTACACCTTC. Amino acid sequence: CASSWGDPSSGYTF.

There are many counts of this clonotype. DNA for the CDR3: TGTGCCTGGTGTGCCGGGACAGGTGATTACGAGCAGTACTTC. Protein: CAWCAGTGDYEQYF. The chain couples TRBV30 to TRBJ2-7, with TRBD1 identical over 8 bases. After removal of 5 bases from V and 4 bases from J, the junction contained 10 bases not matched to a gene. The CDR3 runs to 14 residues. CDR1 is GTSNPN, CDR2 SVGIG, per germline (reference sequence).

The rearrangement joins TRBV28 to TRBJ2-2; D possibly corresponds to TRBD2 (5 bases). Germline CDR1 and CDR2: MDHEN and SYDVKM. The CDR3 totals 16 residues. The V end lost 4 bases, the J end lost 7 bases, and 19 bases lay between the germline ends. The CDR3 loop reads CASSSPDRDGGGELFF. Written as DNA, the CDR3 is TGTGCCAGCAGTTCCCCCGACCGGGATGGTGGCGGGGAGCTGTTTTTT.

The chain uses TRBV7-9 and TRBJ1-2; D remains ambiguous. V was clipped by 5 bases and J by 6 bases, with 19 bases between them. Germline assignment: CDR1 SEHNR and CDR2 FQNEAQ (reference sequence). The CDR3 runs 15 residues. Here the CDR3 DNA reads TGTGCCAGCAGCCGCCCGGGCCGGGCGCTTAATGGCTACACCTTC. Its protein is CASSRPGRALNGYTF.

This clonotype was seen a handful of times. The rearrangement joins TRBV28 to TRBJ1-2; TRBD1 aligns across 9 bases. J lost 2 bases, V lost 4 bases, and 5 bases had no gene match. CDR3 size: 15 residues. Germline loops: CDR1 MDHEN, CDR2 SYDVKM. CDR3 loop: CASSSGQGLNYGYTF. The CDR3, as DNA: TGTGCCAGCAGTTCGGGACAGGGACTCAACTATGGCTACACCTTC.

This clonotype was counted a few times. The rearrangement uses TRBV6-5 and TRBJ2-7; 9 positions match TRBD2. The germline V gene encodes CDR1 MNHEY and CDR2 SVGAGI. This CDR3 spans 15 amino acids. The V gene end was trimmed by 5 bases and the J gene end by 0 bases; junction bases not matched to a gene: 5. This chain's CDR3 is CASSQTSGFSYEQYF. CDR3 bases: TGTGCCAGCAGTCAAACTAGCGGGTTCTCCTACGAGCAGTACTTC.

The chain recombines TRBV4-1 with TRBJ2-7; 9 bases align to TRBD2. From germline, CDR1 is MGHRA and CDR2 YSYEKL. With V trimmed by 0 bases and J by 1 base, 4 bases remained unmatched. The CDR3 contains 16 residues. CDR3 sequence reads: CASSQDQREVSYEQYF. The CDR3, as DNA: TGCGCCAGCAGCCAAGACCAGCGGGAGGTGTCCTACGAGCAGTACTTC.

V usage is TRBV27 and J usage is TRBJ2-1, with TRBD1 matching over 7 bases. The CDR3 totals 14 residues. Germline CDR1 reads MNHEY; CDR2 reads SMNVEV (reference sequence). J lost 8 bases, V lost 7 bases, and 11 bases had no gene match. This CDR3 reads CASTDRAVGDEQFF. The CDR3 DNA reads TGTGCCAGCACTGACAGGGCGGTGGGCGATGAGCAGTTCTTC.

The chain uses TRBV5-1 and TRBJ2-1; TRBD2 matches at 13 bases. This CDR3 contains 15 residues. Trimming removed 4 bases from V and 5 bases from J; junction bases left unmatched: 3. Germline V gives CDR1 SGHRS, CDR2 YFSETQ. CDR3 amino acids: CASSGLAGEHNEQFF. CDR3 DNA: TGCGCCAGCAGCGGACTAGCGGGAGAGCACAATGAGCAGTTCTTC.

This clonotype was detected only a few times. The rearrangement links TRBV5-1 to TRBJ1-2; 7 nucleotides line up with TRBD1. After removal of 0 bases from V and 1 base from J, the junction contained 3 bases not matched to a gene. The CDR3 totals 15 residues. CDR1 and CDR2 (germline): SGHRS, YFSETQ. The CDR3 DNA reads TGCGCCAGCAGCTTGGTTCCAGGGGGTAACTATGGCTACACCTTC. It translates to CASSLVPGGNYGYTF. The full variable domain, in which reference TRBV5-1 and TRBJ1-2 provide the parts outside the CDR3, is KAGVTQTPRYLIKTRGQQVTLSCSPISGHRSVSWYQQTPGQGLQFLFEYFSETQRNKGNFPGRFSGRQFSNSRSEMNVSTLELGDSALYLCASSLVPGGNYGYTFGSGTRLTVV.

This clonotype has only a few counts. One junction end does not reproduce the germline sequence, and a read error may be involved. V gene TRBV7-2 combines with J gene TRBJ1-2, with D possibly TRBD1 on 5 matching bases. Germline V gene data show CDR1 as SGHTA and CDR2 as FQGNSA. The CDR3 is 14 amino acids. The CDR3 region has the DNA TGTGCCAGCACCTTAATTTTAGTCCTGACAGACTACACCTTC. Amino acid sequence: CASTLILVLTDYTF. Using reference TRBV7-2 and TRBJ1-2 for the parts outside the CDR3, the full variable domain is GAGVSQSPSNKVTEKGKDVELRCDPISGHTALYWYRQSLGQGLEFLIYFQGNSAPDKSGLPSDRFSAERTGGSVSTLTIQRTQQEDSAVYLCASTLILVLTDYTFGSGTRLTVV.

V and J are TRBV12-3 or TRBV12-4 and TRBJ1-5, with TRBD1 identical over 7 bases. V was clipped by 5 bases and J by 3 bases; unmatched bases: 1. CDR3 length: 13 amino acids. CDR3 in amino acids: CASSGQVNQPQHF. DNA for the CDR3: TGTGCCAGCAGTGGACAGGTCAATCAGCCCCAGCATTTT.

The chain recombines TRBV12-3 or TRBV12-4 with TRBJ2-7, with D maybe TRBD2 (6 bases). This CDR3 spans 18 amino acids. Trimming took 8 bases from V and 0 from J, leaving 26 bases between them. The CDR3: CASRLAKWGEASSYEQYF. The CDR3 nucleotides read TGTGCCAGCCGACTGGCGAAATGGGGGGAGGCCAGCTCCTACGAGCAGTACTTC.

This clonotype has a handful of counts. This sequence joins TRBV4-3 and TRBJ1-1; 7 nucleotides line up with TRBD1. With 4 bases clipped from V and 7 bases from J, the junction kept 6 bases outside the gene matches. Germline assignment: CDR1 LGHNA and CDR2 YSLEER. The CDR3 runs to 13 residues. The CDR3 is CASSRTPGGEAFF. CDR3 nucleotides: TGCGCCAGCAGCCGCACACCAGGGGGTGAAGCTTTCTTT.

V gene TRBV2 combines with J gene TRBJ2-2, with D possibly called TRBD1 or TRBD2 (5 bases each). Germline loops: CDR1 SNHLY, CDR2 FYNNEI. Trimming left V 7 bases short and J 1 base short, with 13 bases between. The CDR3 sequence is 15 residues long. Here the CDR3 reads CASTPGPLNTGELFF. The DNA for the CDR3 is TGTGCCAGCACACCGGGACCCTTGAACACCGGGGAGCTGTTTTTT.

This clonotype was recorded a few times. V gene TRBV20-1 combines with J gene TRBJ2-7, with D perhaps matching TRBD2 (6 bases). CDR1 is DFQATT and CDR2 is SNEGSKA in the germline V gene (reference sequence). With 6 bases removed from V and 5 bases from J, the gap between germline ends came to 20 bases. This CDR3 comprises 14 residues. For the CDR3, the DNA is TGCAGTGCCCCTCGGGCTGGGGACTTGCACGAGCAGTACTTC. This encodes CSAPRAGDLHEQYF.

Worth noting for this clonotype: A much larger clone differs from this one at a single base, so this may be a read error. The chain employs TRBV7-9 and TRBJ2-1; 10 bases fit TRBD2. CDR1 and CDR2 (germline): SEHNR, FQNEAQ (reference sequence). The CDR3 has 16 amino acids. The V and J ends lost 7 bases and 4 bases, in that order; junction bases with no gene match: 10. The CDR3 DNA is TGTGCCAGCAACCTAACGGGACTAGCGCCATACAATGAGCAGTTCTTC. Translation: CASNLTGLAPYNEQFF.

There are many counts of this clonotype. J is TRBJ2-4 and V is TRBV28; D might be TRBD1 (6 bases). The CDR3 covers 14 residues. V was shortened by 6 bases and J by 7 bases, with 16 bases between the two germline ends. Germline V lookup: CDR1 MDHEN, CDR2 SYDVKM. This CDR3 reads CASRHQGIWNIQYF. The CDR3 DNA reads as TGTGCCAGCAGGCATCAGGGGATTTGGAACATTCAGTACTTC.

This clonotype was seen only a few times. The rearrangement joins TRBV28 to TRBJ2-2; possibly TRBD1 for D (6 bases). V was clipped by 5 bases and J by 8 bases, with 18 bases between them. CDR1 and CDR2 from the germline V gene are MDHEN and SYDVKM. The CDR3 contains 15 residues. The CDR3 DNA follows: TGTGCCAGCAGTCCCGGGACACGGGGTCCGGGGGAGCTGTTTTTT. Protein product: CASSPGTRGPGELFF.

This clonotype was seen a single time. This chain uses TRBV25-1 with TRBJ1-4, with D perhaps TRBD1 (6 bases). From germline, CDR1 is MGHDK and CDR2 SYGVNS. The CDR3 is made up of 15 amino acids. The ends were cut back, 4 bases at V and 4 bases at J, with 13 bases in the middle. In DNA form, the CDR3 reads TGTGCCAGCAGTGCCCTGACAGGCCTTAATGAAAAACTGTTTTTT. Residues: CASSALTGLNEKLFF.